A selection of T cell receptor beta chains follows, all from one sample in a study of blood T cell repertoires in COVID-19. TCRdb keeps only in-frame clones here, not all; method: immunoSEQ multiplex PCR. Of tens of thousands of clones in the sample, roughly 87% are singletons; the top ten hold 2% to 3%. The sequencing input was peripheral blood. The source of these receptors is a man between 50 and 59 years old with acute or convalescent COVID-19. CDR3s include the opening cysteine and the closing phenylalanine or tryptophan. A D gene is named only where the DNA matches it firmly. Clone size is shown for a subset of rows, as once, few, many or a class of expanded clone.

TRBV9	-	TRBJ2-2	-	CASSTRQGGGAGELFF	TGTGCCAGCAGCACCCGACAGGGCGGAGGGGCCGGGGAGCTGTTTTTT
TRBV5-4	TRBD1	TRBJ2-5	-	CASSFGQGTRETQYF	TGTGCCAGCAGCTTCGGACAGGGTACCCGAGAGACCCAGTACTTC
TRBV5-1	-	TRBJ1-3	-	CASSSRTENTIYF	TGCGCCAGCAGCTCACGGACAGAAAACACCATATATTTT
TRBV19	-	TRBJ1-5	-	CASSPQGIGQPQHF	TGTGCCAGTAGCCCACAGGGAATCGGTCAGCCCCAGCATTTT
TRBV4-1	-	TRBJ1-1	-	CASSLPVGTPNTEAFF	TGCGCCAGCAGCCTCCCCGTAGGGACACCGAACACTGAAGCTTTCTTT
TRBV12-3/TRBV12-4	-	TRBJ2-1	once	CASSGRRDEQFF	TGTGCCAGCAGCGGGAGAAGGGATGAGCAGTTCTTC
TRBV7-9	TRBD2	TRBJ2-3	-	CASSLAFGGGLGDTQYF	TGTGCCAGCAGCTTAGCTTTCGGCGGGGGGCTTGGAGATACGCAGTATTTT
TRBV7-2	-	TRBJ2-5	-	CASSTYGTPSQETQYF	TGTGCCAGCAGCACCTACGGGACACCATCTCAAGAGACCCAGTACTTC
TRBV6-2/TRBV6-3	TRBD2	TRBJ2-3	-	CASRPLAGGQYTQYF	TGTGCCAGCAGGCCTCTAGCGGGGGGGCAATATACGCAGTATTTT
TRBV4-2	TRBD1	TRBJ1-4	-	CASSQDRGPANEKLFF	TGTGCCAGCAGCCAAGATAGGGGGCCGGCTAATGAAAAACTGTTTTTT
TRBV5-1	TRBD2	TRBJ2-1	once	CASGPGLGINEQFF	TGCGCCAGCGGCCCGGGACTAGGAATCAATGAGCAGTTCTTC
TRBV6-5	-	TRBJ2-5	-	CASSYGGRGETQYF	TGTGCCAGCAGTTACGGAGGGCGCGGTGAGACCCAGTACTTC
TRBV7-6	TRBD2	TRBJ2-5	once	CASSFRTSGGETQYF	TGTGCCAGCAGCTTTAGGACTAGCGGGGGGGAGACCCAGTACTTC
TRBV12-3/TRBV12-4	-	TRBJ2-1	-	CASRALDYNEQFF	TGTGCCAGCAGGGCCCTCGACTACAATGAGCAGTTCTTC
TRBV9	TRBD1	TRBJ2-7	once	CASSVGGTGTYEQYF	TGTGCCAGCAGCGTAGGGGGGACAGGAACCTACGAGCAGTACTTC
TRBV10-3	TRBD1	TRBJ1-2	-	CAISRTGGYGYTF	TGTGCCATCAGTAGGACAGGGGGATATGGCTACACCTTC
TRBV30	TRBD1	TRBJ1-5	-	CAWSGTGVNQPQHF	TGTGCCTGGAGTGGGACAGGGGTCAATCAGCCCCAGCATTTT
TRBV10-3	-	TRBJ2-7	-	CAISEGGSGDEQYF	TGTGCCATCAGTGAGGGAGGGAGTGGCGACGAGCAGTACTTC
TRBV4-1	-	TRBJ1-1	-	CASSQRGEAFF	TGCGCCAGCAGCCAAAGGGGTGAAGCTTTCTTT
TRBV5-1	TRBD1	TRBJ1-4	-	CASSLRDRGEKLFF	TGCGCCAGCAGCCTCCGGGACAGGGGTGAAAAACTGTTTTTT
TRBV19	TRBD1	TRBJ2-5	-	CASSRVQGTGETQYF	TGTGCCAGTAGTAGAGTACAGGGGACCGGAGAGACCCAGTACTTC
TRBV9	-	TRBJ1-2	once	CASSDRSPGGYTF	TGTGCCAGCAGCGATAGGAGTCCCGGGGGCTACACCTTC